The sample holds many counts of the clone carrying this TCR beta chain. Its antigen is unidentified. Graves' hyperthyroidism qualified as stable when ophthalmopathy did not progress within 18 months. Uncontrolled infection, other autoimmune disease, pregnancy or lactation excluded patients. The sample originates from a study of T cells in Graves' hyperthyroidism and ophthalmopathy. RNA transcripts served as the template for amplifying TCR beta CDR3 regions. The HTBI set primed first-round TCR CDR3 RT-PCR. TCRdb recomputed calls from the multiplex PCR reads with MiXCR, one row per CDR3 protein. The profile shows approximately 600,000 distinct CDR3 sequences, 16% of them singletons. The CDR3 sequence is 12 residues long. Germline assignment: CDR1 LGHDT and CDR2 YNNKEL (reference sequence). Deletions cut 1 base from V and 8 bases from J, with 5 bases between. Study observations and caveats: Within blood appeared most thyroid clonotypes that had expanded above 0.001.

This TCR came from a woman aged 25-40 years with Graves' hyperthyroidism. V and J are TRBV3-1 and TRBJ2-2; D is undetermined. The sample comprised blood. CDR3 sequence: CASSQAEGELFF. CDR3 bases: TGTGCCAGCAGCCAAGCGGAGGGGGAGCTGTTTTTT.